This T cell receptor beta chain was documented in a study of shared clonotypes between healthy human individuals. Clones were sequenced by immunoSEQ multiplex PCR, and TCRdb holds only the in-frame ones, with some missing. The sample lists fewer than 600,000 clones, 70% to 80% seen once, with 13% in the top ten. V gave up 0 bases and J gave up 4 bases; unmatched junction bases: 3. The CDR3 has 15 amino acids. CDR1 is WSHSY and CDR2 is SAAADI in the germline V gene. The receptor's source is a woman aged 40-49 years in good health. Some clones in this sample may be carry-over from other donors' samples. Sequencing was done on a sample of PBMCs. This chain joins TRBV10-2 and TRBJ2-7; 10 bases are a match to TRBD2. CDR3 coding DNA: TGCGCCAGCAGTGAGTCGTGGGGACTAGCGTACGAGCAGTACTTC. This sequence encodes CASSESWGLAYEQYF.